The TCR beta chain under discussion was sequenced for a study of siplizumab effects on memory and regulatory T cells. From germline, CDR1 is SGDLS and CDR2 YYNGEE. V lost 1 base and J 2 bases, leaving 11 bases between the germline ends. This CDR3 comprises 15 residues. This table comes from immunoSEQ multiplex PCR, and its TCRdb copy is limited to in-frame clones, with some not included. The profile shows approximately 65,000 clones, around four fifths of them singletons. This chain connects TRBV9 to TRBJ2-3, with D possibly matching TRBD2 (5 bases). The sequence was collected from a human donor in good health. Sequences were obtained from memory CD4+ T cells sorted from blood. CDR3 bases: TGTGCCAGCAGCGTAACCGGGGAACTCACAGATACGCAGTATTTT. This encodes CASSVTGELTDTQYF. Filled out from reference TRBV9 and TRBJ2-3, the complete variable domain reads DSGVTQTPKHLITATGQRVTLRCSPRSGDLSVYWYQQSLDQGLQFLIQYYNGEERAKGNILERFSAQQFPDLHSELNLSSLELGDSALYFCASSVTGELTDTQYFGPGTRLTVL.